Listed below are T cell receptor beta chains from one sample, sequenced in a study of human T cells and chemical hapten exposure. TCRdb used MiXCR to reprocess the RACE reads, holding one entry per CDR3 protein. The table includes 90,000 to 110,000 distinct CDR3 sequences, less than 35% detected once. The material was whole blood, obtained in connection with sensitization to the hapten diphenylcyclopropenone (DPC). The receptors originated from a man in his forties or fifties with alopecia areata. Some clones in this sample may be carry-over from other donors' samples. Each CDR3 is given with its conserved first and last residue. A D gene is named only where the DNA matches it firmly. The listing skips clone size in some rows; elsewhere it reads once, few, many or a size class.

cdr3_length,clone_size,j_call,d_call,v_call,cdr3_nt,cdr3_aa
15,.,TRBJ2-3,.,TRBV6-1,TGTGCCAGCAGTCCACTAGCTGCGAGGGCAGATACGCAGTATTTT,CASSPLAARADTQYF
17,many,TRBJ2-7,.,TRBV20-1,TGCAGTGCTCCCAAATTACCCGGGAAAAGCACGACTATCGAGCAGTACTTC,CSAPKLPGKSTTIEQYF
15,.,TRBJ1-2,.,TRBV20-1,TGCAGTGCTAGAGTTAGCGGACGAGCTAACTATGGCTACACCTTC,CSARVSGRANYGYTF
14,.,TRBJ2-7,.,TRBV6-2/TRBV6-3,TGTGCCAGCAGTGAAGCGGGCGGCCCGCTCGAGCAGTACTTC,CASSEAGGPLEQYF
12,.,TRBJ2-7,.,TRBV7-9,TGTGCCAGCAGCTTAGTCGCCGGCGAGCAGTACTTC,CASSLVAGEQYF
18,.,TRBJ2-6,TRBD1,TRBV11-2,TGTGCCAGCAGCAGAGGGGACAGGTTTAGCTCTGGGGCCAACGTCCTGACTTTC,CASSRGDRFSSGANVLTF
14,.,TRBJ2-5,TRBD1,TRBV18,TGTGCCAGCTCACCGGGACAGGGGACGGGGACCCAGTACTTC,CASSPGQGTGTQYF
15,.,TRBJ1-6,.,TRBV4-2,TGTGCCAGCAGCCGCCGGGACGGCTATAATTCACCCCTCCACTTT,CASSRRDGYNSPLHF
16,.,TRBJ2-3,.,TRBV11-1,TGTGCCAGCAGCCAAACTCAGCGGGTGAGCACAGATACGCAGTATTTT,CASSQTQRVSTDTQYF
12,.,TRBJ1-1,.,TRBV6-2/TRBV6-3,TGTGCCAGCAGTTATTTGAACACTGAAGCTTTCTTT,CASSYLNTEAFF
14,.,TRBJ1-5,.,TRBV6-6,TGTGCCAGCAGTACCAGGACGGACAATCAGCCCCAGCATTTT,CASSTRTDNQPQHF
15,.,TRBJ1-5,TRBD1,TRBV6-6,TGTGCCAGCAGTTACAACAGGGGGCGCGGGCAGCCCCAGCATTTT,CASSYNRGRGQPQHF
15,few,TRBJ2-1,.,TRBV24-1,TGTGCCACCAGTGACCCGGAAAAAGGAAGTCATGAGCAGTTCTTC,CATSDPEKGSHEQFF
15,.,TRBJ2-3,.,TRBV10-3,TGTGTCATCAGGGGGGGAGGAGGCTACACAGATACGCAGTATTTT,CVIRGGGGYTDTQYF
13,.,TRBJ2-1,TRBD1,TRBV28,TGTGCCAGCAGCCGACAGGGGGGGAATGAGCAGTTCTTC,CASSRQGGNEQFF
14,.,TRBJ2-1,.,TRBV6-5,TGTGCCAGCAGTTACCGTGGGGGCGTTGGTGAGCAGTTCTTC,CASSYRGGVGEQFF
16,.,TRBJ1-1,TRBD1,TRBV28,TGTGCCAGCAGACTCCTCAGGGACAGCATGAACACTGAAGCTTTCTTT,CASRLLRDSMNTEAFF
13,few,TRBJ2-5,TRBD1,TRBV20-1,TGCAGTGCCGAGACAGGGCGGCAAGAGACCCAGTACTTC,CSAETGRQETQYF
16,.,TRBJ2-2,.,TRBV7-2,TGTGCCAGCAGCTTAGTTGGGGTGGCGAACACCGGGGAGCTGTTTTTT,CASSLVGVANTGELFF
18,few,TRBJ1-2,.,TRBV9,TGTGCCAGCAGCACCCGAAGAGACGACGGGACTTTCAACTATGGCTACACCTTC,CASSTRRDDGTFNYGYTF
15,.,TRBJ2-4,.,TRBV27,TGTGCCAGCAGTTATGGGCCACCCGCCAAAAACATTCAGTACTTC,CASSYGPPAKNIQYF
16,few,TRBJ1-2,TRBD1,TRBV5-4,TGTGCCAGCAGCCCTACCACCGGGACAGGGTACTATGGCTACACCTTC,CASSPTTGTGYYGYTF
15,.,TRBJ1-4,.,TRBV5-1,TGCGCCAGCAGCTTGGGGGGGCCGAGTAATGAAAAACTGTTTTTT,CASSLGGPSNEKLFF
18,.,TRBJ2-6,TRBD1,TRBV6-2/TRBV6-3,TGTGCCAGCAGTTATCAGGGGGTGTTTACCTCTGGGGCCAACGTCCTGACTTTC,CASSYQGVFTSGANVLTF
13,many,TRBJ2-1,TRBD2,TRBV12-3/TRBV12-4,TGTGCCACCGGAGGACTAGCGAGGAATGAGCAGTTCTTC,CATGGLARNEQFF
14,.,TRBJ2-5,.,TRBV6-5,TGTGCCAGCCAGGGAGTGGGGGGCGGATGGACCCAGTACTTC,CASQGVGGGWTQYF
15,.,TRBJ2-5,TRBD2,TRBV5-5,TGTGCCAGCAGCCCCGGGACTAGTCGGCTGGAGACCCAGTACTTC,CASSPGTSRLETQYF
16,few,TRBJ2-3,.,TRBV6-4,TGTGCCAGCAGTGACTCGAGAGTAGGCGGCCCAGATACGCAGTATTTT,CASSDSRVGGPDTQYF
12,.,TRBJ2-1,.,TRBV12-3/TRBV12-4,TGTGCCAGCAGTCCCCCCTCGAATGAGCAGTTCTTC,CASSPPSNEQFF
14,.,TRBJ1-1,.,TRBV6-5,TGTGCCAGCAGTTACGTGGGAGCGAACACTGAAGCTTTCTTT,CASSYVGANTEAFF
12,.,TRBJ1-3,.,TRBV10-3,TGTGCCATCAGTGAGGGACAGACGACCATATATTTT,CAISEGQTTIYF